These 14 T cell receptor beta chains share one sample of origin, sequenced in a study of T cell responses to AZD1222 COVID-19 vaccine. Sequenced by immunoSEQ multiplex PCR; TCRdb stores in-frame clones only, minus some. The sample lists approximately 97,000 clones, roughly 80% occurring once. Sequenced here: peripheral blood, sampled on day 0 of AZD1222 vaccination. Receptors originate from an adult in good health.

The V call is TRBV11-2, the J call TRBJ1-1; D may be TRBD1 (5 bases). V shed 4 bases and J shed 5 bases, with 14 bases lying between them. CDR1 is SGHAT, CDR2 FQNNGV, per germline. This CDR3 comprises 14 residues. CDR3 DNA: TGTGCCAGCAGCTCCAAGTCCTGGGGGACTGAAGCTTTCTTT. Encoded protein: CASSSKSWGTEAFF.

The chain combines TRBV4-3 with TRBJ2-7, with TRBD1 matching over 7 bases. The germline V gene encodes CDR1 LGHNA and CDR2 YSLEER. V was pared by 2 bases and J by 2 bases, with 9 bases of the junction left unmatched. The CDR3 consists of 16 residues. CDR3 nucleotides: TGCGCCAGCAGCCAAAACCCTGGGACAGTCCCCTACGAGCAGTACGTC. Its protein product is CASSQNPGTVPYEQYV.

V gene TRBV28 combines with J gene TRBJ2-1; D is ambiguous. Germline-derived CDR1 and CDR2 are MDHEN and SYDVKM. The CDR3 is 14 residues long. V lost 4 bases and J lost 9, with 16 bases in between. The CDR3 coding sequence is TGTGCCAGCAGTTCGCCGGGCAGAACAAGTGAGCAGTTCTTC. Translated: CASSSPGRTSEQFF.

This chain connects TRBV27 to TRBJ2-1, with no clear D. This CDR3 has 11 amino acids. CDR1 and CDR2 (germline): MNHEY, SMNVEV (reference sequence). V was shortened by 6 bases and J by 5 bases, with 5 bases between the two germline ends. The CDR3 region has the DNA TGTGCCAGCAGGGCTAACAATGAGCAGTTCTTC. Protein product: CASRANNEQFF.

V gene TRBV7-2 combines with J gene TRBJ2-7; D call uncertain. With 0 bases removed from V and 4 bases from J, the gap between germline ends came to 13 bases. Germline CDR1 reads SGHTA; CDR2 reads FQGNSA. There are 15 residues in the CDR3. DNA of the CDR3: TGTGCCAGCAGCTTAGCCGGTACCCCAACTTACGAGCAGTACGTC. Translating it yields CASSLAGTPTYEQYV.

The CDR3 spells CASSLGQGQYNEKLFF. CDR3 DNA sequence: TGTGCCAGCAGTTTAGGTCAAGGACAGTATAATGAAAAACTGTTTTTT. The rearrangement joins TRBV28 to TRBJ1-4, with TRBD1 as a possible D gene (6 bases). The V end lost 2 bases, the J end lost 4 bases, and 14 bases lay between the germline ends. The CDR3 has 16 residues. The V gene's germline CDR1 is MDHEN and CDR2 SYDVKM.

The CDR3 loop is CASSLSPTQLPRQGRTDTQYF. CDR3 in DNA: TGCGCCAGCAGTCTCTCCCCCACCCAACTACCGAGACAGGGCCGCACAGATACGCAGTATTTT. The chain couples TRBV23-1 to TRBJ2-3, with 7 bases matching TRBD1. TRBV23-1 belongs to the ORF category, with a function that is uncertain. After removal of 4 bases from V and 1 base from J, the junction contained 23 bases not matched to a gene. This CDR3 contains 21 residues.

The table lists this clone with a count of one. In DNA form, the CDR3 reads TGTGCCACCCCGGTTGCACCAGCGGGGGGTACCTACAATGAGCAGTTCTTC. Amino acids: CATPVAPAGGTYNEQFF. The V call is TRBV7-9, the J call TRBJ2-1, with TRBD2 matching 9 bases. V was pared by 10 bases and J by 2 bases, with 15 bases of the junction left unmatched. Germline lookup yields CDR1 SEHNR and CDR2 FQNEAQ (reference sequence). The CDR3 extends over 17 amino acids.

The chain is built from TRBV10-3 and TRBJ1-6; perhaps TRBD1 as D (6 bases). CDR3 length: 14 residues. Trimming pared 8 bases from V and 7 bases from J, leaving 15 bases between. Germline values: CDR1 ENHRY, CDR2 SYGVKD. The CDR3 DNA reads TGTGCCATCGGGGGGCTGCTGGAGAATTCACCCCTCCACTTT. It translates to CAIGGLLENSPLHF.

The chain recombines TRBV11-3 with TRBJ1-1; possibly TRBD1 for D (6 bases). CDR3 size: 13 residues. Per germline, CDR1 SGHNT and CDR2 YENEEA. Trimming pared 6 bases from V and 1 base from J, leaving 9 bases between. This CDR3 is CASRVQGNTEAFF. DNA for the CDR3: TGTGCCAGCAGGGTACAGGGGAACACTGAAGCTTTCTTT.

This chain connects TRBV14 to TRBJ1-2; a weak D match, TRBD1 (6 bases). CDR3 length: 16 residues. Germline CDR1 is SGHDN and CDR2 is FVKESK. The germline V and J ends were trimmed by 0 bases and 4 bases, with 15 bases remaining between them. For the CDR3, the DNA is TGTGCCAGCAGCCAAGAACGGGACAACGGTCTCTATGGCTACACCTTC. This codes for CASSQERDNGLYGYTF.

The chain couples TRBV5-1 to TRBJ2-1; 7 bases agree with TRBD1. Trimming removed 7 bases from V and 5 bases from J; junction bases left unmatched: 9. Germline V gene lookup returns CDR1 SGHRS and CDR2 YFSETQ. There are 14 residues in the CDR3. CDR3 sequence reads: CASFYPGQDNEQFF. CDR3 in DNA: TGCGCCAGCTTCTATCCCGGACAGGACAATGAGCAGTTCTTC.

This chain uses TRBV28 with TRBJ1-2, with a tentative D call TRBD1 (6 bases). This CDR3 spans 12 amino acids. Germline V CDR1 and CDR2: MDHEN, SYDVKM. Trimming left V 10 bases short and J 7 bases short, with 16 bases between. The CDR3 DNA follows: TGTGCCAACTCGAACGGGGGCGGTGGCTACACCTTC. Protein sequence: CANSNGGGGYTF.

This clone was observed many times. The V call is TRBV4-2, the J call TRBJ2-5; TRBD2 might be the D (5 bases). V gave up 0 bases and J gave up 2 bases, with 13 bases separating them. CDR1 is LGHNA, CDR2 YNFKEQ, per germline. This CDR3 spans 16 amino acids. Here the CDR3 reads CASSQDATRRQETQYF. DNA of the CDR3: TGTGCCAGCAGCCAAGACGCAACTAGGAGGCAAGAGACCCAGTACTTC.